Shown below are 32 T cell receptor beta chains from a single sample sequenced in a study of radiotherapy plus CTLA-4 blockade in lung cancer. Some clones are missing from TCRdb's copy, which holds only in-frame ones; the method was immunoSEQ multiplex PCR. The sample yields about 45,000 clones, around 72% seen once. The source was peripheral blood, collected from a patient treated with radiotherapy plus ipilimumab. The receptors originated from a human donor with non-small cell lung cancer who had a complete response to radiotherapy plus ipilimumab.

This clone occurred once. The chain is built from TRBV5-1 and TRBJ2-7; 9 bases are a match to TRBD1. This CDR3 has 15 amino acids. With 6 bases clipped from V and 1 base from J, the junction kept 8 bases outside the gene matches. Germline loops: CDR1 SGHRS, CDR2 YFSETQ. The CDR3: CASTPGGQGSYEQYF. The CDR3 DNA sequence: TGCGCCAGCACCCCGGGGGGACAGGGATCCTACGAGCAGTACTTC.

This clone was detected only once. The rearrangement links TRBV2 to TRBJ2-3; TRBD2 agrees at 8 bases. With 6 bases clipped from V and 0 bases from J, the junction kept 11 bases outside the gene matches. The germline V gene has CDR1 SNHLY and CDR2 FYNNEI. This CDR3 has 17 residues. The CDR3 loop reads CASSVNGLAPSTDTQYF. CDR3 nucleotides: TGTGCCAGCAGCGTTAATGGACTAGCCCCAAGCACAGATACGCAGTATTTT.

The V and J genes are TRBV11-2 and TRBJ2-1, with 12 bases identical to TRBD2. This CDR3 comprises 15 residues. Losses at the gene ends were 3 bases for V and 8 bases for J; bases not matched to a gene: 5. Looked up from germline, CDR1 is SGHAT and CDR2 is FQNNGV. In DNA form, the CDR3 reads TGTGCCAGCAGCTTGCAGACTAGCGGGAGTGATGAGCAGTTCTTC. This codes for CASSLQTSGSDEQFF.

This chain connects TRBV28 to TRBJ1-2; D is uncertain. Trimming removed 8 bases from V and 4 bases from J, with 17 bases in between. Per germline, CDR1 MDHEN and CDR2 SYDVKM. The CDR3 has 14 residues. Here the CDR3 reads CASRDRGPLYGYTF. The CDR3 bases are TGTGCCAGCCGTGATCGGGGTCCGCTCTATGGCTACACCTTC.

This sequence joins TRBV5-4 and TRBJ1-2; 7 bases map to TRBD1. V lost 4 bases and J lost 2; bases outside the gene matches: 8. CDR1 is SGHNT and CDR2 is YYREEE in the germline V gene (reference sequence). This CDR3 comprises 15 residues. The CDR3 DNA sequence: TGTGCCAGCAGCGGTCTGACAGGGTCCAACTATGGCTACACCTTC. Protein sequence: CASSGLTGSNYGYTF.

The J gene is TRBJ1-2, the V gene TRBV7-9; D not certain. Germline CDR1 reads SEHNR; CDR2 reads FQNEAQ (reference sequence). V lost 0 bases and J lost 4, with 12 bases in between. The CDR3 sequence is 15 residues long. Here the CDR3 DNA reads TGTGCCAGCAGCTTAGCGCGGGCAGTCTTCTATGGCTACACCTTC. It specifies CASSLARAVFYGYTF. Together with reference TRBV7-9 and TRBJ1-2, the CDR3 gives the full variable domain: DTGVSQNPRHKITKRGQNVTFRCDPISEHNRLYWYRQTLGQGPEFLTYFQNEAQLEKSRLLSDRFSAERPKGSFSTLEIQRTEQGDSAMYLCASSLARAVFYGYTFGSGTRLTVV.

The DNA of the CDR3 is TGTGCCTGGAGTGTACTTTCAGGGACAGGCTATGGCTACACCTTC. Encoded protein: CAWSVLSGTGYGYTF. The rearrangement links TRBV30 to TRBJ1-2; 8 bases are a match to TRBD1. The CDR3 loop spans 15 amino acids. Germline loops: CDR1 GTSNPN, CDR2 SVGIG (reference sequence). Trimming removed 0 bases from V and 4 bases from J; junction bases left unmatched: 7.

The CDR3 region has the DNA TGTGCCAGCTCCGGACGGGGAGCCCCACAAGAGACCCAGTACTTC. Residues: CASSGRGAPQETQYF. V gene TRBV2 combines with J gene TRBJ2-5; a possible D gene is TRBD2 (5 bases). Germline CDR1 and CDR2: SNHLY and FYNNEI. This CDR3 contains 15 residues. Trimming removed 8 bases at V and 2 bases at J, with 18 bases between.

The chain carries TRBV7-9 and TRBJ2-6, with D possibly being TRBD1 (7 bases). CDR1 is SEHNR, CDR2 FQNEAQ, per germline (reference sequence). Trimming left V 7 bases short and J 1 base short, with 14 bases between. The CDR3 is 16 amino acids. CDR3 protein: CASNGQGGSGANVLTF. The CDR3, as DNA: TGTGCCAGCAACGGGCAGGGGGGATCTGGGGCCAACGTCCTGACTTTC.

This clone has a single count. This chain joins TRBV7-2 and TRBJ1-2; D unresolved. Germline V gene lookup returns CDR1 SGHTA and CDR2 FQGNSA. The V end lost 0 bases, the J end lost 1 base, and 6 bases lay between the germline ends. The CDR3 contains 14 residues. The CDR3 is CASSLAGRNYGYTF. As DNA, the CDR3 is TGTGCCAGCAGCTTAGCGGGCCGTAACTATGGCTACACCTTC.

This chain uses TRBV7-9 with TRBJ2-5; D gene ambiguous. Looked up from germline, CDR1 is SEHNR and CDR2 is FQNEAQ (reference sequence). Trimming shortened V by 1 base and J by 6 bases, and 3 bases separated the two germline ends. This CDR3 contains 11 residues. The CDR3 DNA sequence: TGTGCCAGCAGCTTAGGGCAGACCCAGTACTTC. Translated: CASSLGQTQYF. Based on the CDR3 plus reference TRBV7-9 and TRBJ2-5, the full variable domain is DTGVSQNPRHKITKRGQNVTFRCDPISEHNRLYWYRQTLGQGPEFLTYFQNEAQLEKSRLLSDRFSAERPKGSFSTLEIQRTEQGDSAMYLCASSLGQTQYFGPGTRLLVL.

This clone has just one count. This chain joins TRBV5-4 and TRBJ2-1, with a tentative D call TRBD1 (7 bases). The germline gives CDR1 SGHNT, CDR2 YYREEE (reference sequence). The V end was cut by 0 bases, the J end by 8 bases, with 21 bases between. The length of the CDR3 is 17 residues. The CDR3: CASSLALAGRGRDEQFF. The CDR3, as DNA: TGTGCCAGCAGCTTGGCCTTGGCGGGAAGGGGGCGAGATGAGCAGTTCTTC.

This clone was counted a few times. This chain connects TRBV6-1 to TRBJ1-3, with 8 bases identical to TRBD1. Germline lookup yields CDR1 MNHNS and CDR2 SASEGT. Trimming cost V 5 bases and J 1 base; bases outside gene matches: 1. CDR3 size: 14 residues. As DNA, the CDR3 is TGTGCCAGCAGTAGGACAGGGTCTGGAAACACCATATATTTT. Translating it yields CASSRTGSGNTIYF.

This chain links TRBV4-2 with TRBJ2-2, with 7 bases matching TRBD2. Trimming at V came to 3 bases and at J to 3 bases, leaving 7 bases not matched to a gene. The CDR3 loop spans 16 amino acids. Germline V CDR1 and CDR2: LGHNA, YNFKEQ. As DNA, the CDR3 is TGTGCCAGCAGCCAGGATAGCGGGTTCGACACCGGGGAGCTGTTTTTT. Its translation: CASSQDSGFDTGELFF.

This clone was recorded once. The chain joins TRBV10-3 to TRBJ2-2; D is possibly TRBD2 (6 bases). CDR1 is ENHRY and CDR2 is SYGVKD in the germline V gene. The germline V and J ends were trimmed by 4 bases and 6 bases, with 18 bases remaining between them. The CDR3 covers 16 residues. CDR3 in DNA: TGTGCCATCAGTGTTGGTAGCGGTGTGACTCCCGGGGAGCTGTTTTTT. This codes for CAISVGSGVTPGELFF.

The chain recombines TRBV7-2 with TRBJ2-3; 8 bases agree with TRBD1. J lost 11 bases, V lost 5 bases, and 18 bases had no gene match. CDR3 length equals 16 residues. CDR1 SGHTA and CDR2 FQGNSA come from the germline V gene. The CDR3 coding sequence is TGTGCCAGCAGCACAGCTACCGGACAGGGTGGGGGGTTGCAGTATTTT. Translating it yields CASSTATGQGGGLQYF.

In its sample, this clone ranks as medium-sized. The chain uses TRBV10-2 and TRBJ2-7; 11 nucleotides match TRBD2. This CDR3 is 14 amino acids long. Germline assignment: CDR1 WSHSY and CDR2 SAAADI. J was trimmed by 7 bases and V by 7 bases; bases with no gene match: 9. The CDR3 bases are TGCGCCAGCAATAGCGGGAGGGGTGCTCGGGAGCAGTACTTC. The encoded protein is CASNSGRGAREQYF.

The sample holds a few counts of this clone. The J gene is TRBJ1-4, the V gene TRBV5-1; 9 nucleotides line up with TRBD1. V was clipped by 3 bases and J by 6 bases; unmatched bases: 3. Germline V gene lookup returns CDR1 SGHRS and CDR2 YFSETQ. The CDR3 is 14 amino acids. CDR3 amino acids: CASSWDREDEKLFF. CDR3 DNA sequence: TGCGCCAGCAGCTGGGACAGGGAGGATGAAAAACTGTTTTTT. The whole variable domain, remainder taken from reference TRBV5-1 and TRBJ1-4, is KAGVTQTPRYLIKTRGQQVTLSCSPISGHRSVSWYQQTPGQGLQFLFEYFSETQRNKGNFPGRFSGRQFSNSRSEMNVSTLELGDSALYLCASSWDREDEKLFFGSGTQLSVL.

The chain uses TRBV18 and TRBJ2-5; no firm D call. V was trimmed by 3 bases and J by 0 bases, leaving 2 bases between them. The CDR3 extends over 12 amino acids. Germline CDR1 reads KGHSH; CDR2 reads LQKENI. This CDR3 is CASSPNQETQYF. The CDR3 DNA follows: TGTGCCAGCTCACCCAACCAAGAGACCCAGTACTTC.

This clone was picked up a small number of times. V gene TRBV30 combines with J gene TRBJ1-2; no clear D gene. Germline V gene data show CDR1 as GTSNPN and CDR2 as SVGIG (reference sequence). This CDR3 contains 13 residues. Trimming removed 4 bases from V and 2 bases from J, with 11 bases in between. The CDR3 protein is CAWNSLRNYGYTF. DNA for the CDR3: TGTGCCTGGAACTCTCTGCGGAACTATGGCTACACCTTC.

CDR3 protein: CASSVGTGAYEQYF. The CDR3 DNA follows: TGTGCCAGCAGCGTAGGGACAGGAGCCTACGAGCAGTACTTC. The genes are TRBV9 and TRBJ2-7; TRBD1 matches at 7 bases. V shed 0 bases, J shed 2 bases, and the junction held 2 bases outside the gene matches. The CDR3 sequence is 14 residues long. Germline CDR1 SGDLS, CDR2 YYNGEE.

A few counts support this clone. V is TRBV5-4 and J is TRBJ1-4; TRBD1 matches 8 bases. This CDR3 contains 13 residues. Germline trimming cut 6 bases from V and 8 bases from J; bases unmatched to any gene: 6. The germline V gene has CDR1 SGHNT and CDR2 YYREEE (reference sequence). DNA for the CDR3: TGTGCCAGCACCCTGGACAGGGAAGAAAAACTGTTTTTT. Its protein product is CASTLDREEKLFF.

The chain employs TRBV6-5 and TRBJ1-4; D might be TRBD1 (6 bases). Trimming cost V 4 bases and J 0 bases, with 9 bases left between them. Germline CDR1 reads MNHEY; CDR2 reads SVGAGI. The CDR3 covers 15 residues. The CDR3 bases are TGTGCCAGCAGTTGGACAGTAGCAACTAATGAAAAACTGTTTTTT. It is translated as CASSWTVATNEKLFF.

This rearrangement joins TRBV5-8 to TRBJ2-3; 8 positions agree with TRBD2. CDR3 length equals 15 residues. The trim removed 2 bases at V and 2 bases at J, leaving 4 bases unmatched. Germline CDR1 SGHTS, CDR2 YDEGEE. The CDR3 loop is CASSFWRGATDTQYF. DNA for the CDR3: TGTGCCAGCAGCTTCTGGCGGGGGGCCACAGATACGCAGTATTTT.

The V call is TRBV27, the J call TRBJ2-1; 9 nucleotides match TRBD1. The CDR3 extends over 18 amino acids. CDR1 and CDR2 from the germline V gene are MNHEY and SMNVEV (reference sequence). The V segment lost 1 base and the J segment 3 bases; nucleotides outside the gene matches: 10. CDR3 bases: TGTGCCAGCAGTTTATTGCCGGGACAGGGCCCCGACTACAATGAGCAGTTCTTC. Translating it yields CASSLLPGQGPDYNEQFF.

This clone occurred many times. The V call is TRBV5-5, the J call TRBJ2-1, with 10 bases lining up with TRBD2. CDR3 length: 15 amino acids. Germline trimming cut 4 bases from V and 4 bases from J; bases unmatched to any gene: 5. Germline CDR1 SGHKS, CDR2 YYEKEE (reference sequence). The CDR3 sequence is CASSPGLAAYNEQFF. The CDR3 coding sequence is TGTGCCAGCAGCCCCGGACTAGCGGCTTACAATGAGCAGTTCTTC.

CDR3 residues: CASGEALANEQFF. CDR3 bases: TGCGCCAGCGGGGAGGCCCTAGCGAATGAGCAGTTCTTC. The chain couples TRBV10-2 to TRBJ2-1; a possible D gene is TRBD2 (6 bases). The CDR3 has 13 amino acids. Trimming left V 8 bases short and J 7 bases short, with 15 bases between. Germline V lookup: CDR1 WSHSY, CDR2 SAAADI.

This clone was observed a few times. V usage is TRBV5-4 and J usage is TRBJ2-5; 8 nucleotides line up with TRBD1. Germline V CDR1 and CDR2: SGHNT, YYREEE (reference sequence). Trimming took 4 bases from V and 3 from J; bases not matched to a gene: 2. This CDR3 contains 13 residues. CDR3 DNA: TGTGCCAGCAGCCCGGACAGGGAAGAGACCCAGTACTTC. The encoded protein is CASSPDREETQYF.

The genes are TRBV19 and TRBJ2-5; maybe TRBD1 (5 bases). Per the germline V gene, CDR1 is LNHDA and CDR2 is SQIVND (reference sequence). The length of the CDR3 is 13 residues. V lost 3 bases and J lost 4, with 9 bases in between. CDR3 sequence: CASSIIQGETQYF. CDR3 coding DNA: TGTGCCAGTAGTATCATCCAGGGAGAGACCCAGTACTTC.

The chain employs TRBV11-2 and TRBJ1-2, with 7 positions matching TRBD1. Trimming cost V 5 bases and J 7 bases; bases outside gene matches: 10. This CDR3 contains 14 residues. In germline, CDR1 is SGHAT, CDR2 FQNNGV. The CDR3 is CASSENRQGSGYTF. The CDR3 DNA sequence: TGTGCCAGCAGCGAAAACCGACAGGGTAGTGGCTACACCTTC.

The count of this clone is one. The rearrangement links TRBV7-2 to TRBJ2-5; 12 positions match TRBD2. Trimming took 3 bases from V and 5 from J; bases not matched to a gene: 7. In germline, CDR1 is SGHTA, CDR2 FQGNSA. The CDR3 runs to 16 residues. CDR3 sequence (DNA): TGTGCCAGCAGCTTCCCTAGCGGGGGGGCTAGGGAGACCCAGTACTTC. Its translation is CASSFPSGGARETQYF.

V gene TRBV2 combines with J gene TRBJ2-1; TRBD2 might be the D (5 bases). V lost 4 bases and J lost 0, with 7 bases in between. CDR3 length: 14 amino acids. Germline V gene lookup returns CDR1 SNHLY and CDR2 FYNNEI. The CDR3 DNA reads as TGTGCCAGCAGTGTGGGGAGCTCCTACAATGAGCAGTTCTTC. Protein sequence: CASSVGSSYNEQFF.